This TCR beta chain appears in the sequencing data of a study of blood T cell repertoires in COVID-19. Assay: immunoSEQ multiplex PCR; the TCRdb copy retains only in-frame clones and omits some. The data hold around 300,000 clones, with 90% observed a single time. Germline CDR1 reads SQVTM; CDR2 reads ANQGSEA. This CDR3 spans 11 amino acids. Trimming removed 4 bases from V and 11 bases from J, with 12 bases in between. The clonotype comes from a woman aged 18 to 35 with acute COVID-19. The chain uses TRBV29-1 and TRBJ1-5, with D perhaps matching TRBD1 (5 bases). The sequencing sample was made of PBMCs or T cells enriched from blood (not recorded which). The CDR3: CSVVEDSSQHF. Written as DNA, the CDR3 is TGCAGCGTTGTTGAAGACAGCTCCCAGCATTTT.